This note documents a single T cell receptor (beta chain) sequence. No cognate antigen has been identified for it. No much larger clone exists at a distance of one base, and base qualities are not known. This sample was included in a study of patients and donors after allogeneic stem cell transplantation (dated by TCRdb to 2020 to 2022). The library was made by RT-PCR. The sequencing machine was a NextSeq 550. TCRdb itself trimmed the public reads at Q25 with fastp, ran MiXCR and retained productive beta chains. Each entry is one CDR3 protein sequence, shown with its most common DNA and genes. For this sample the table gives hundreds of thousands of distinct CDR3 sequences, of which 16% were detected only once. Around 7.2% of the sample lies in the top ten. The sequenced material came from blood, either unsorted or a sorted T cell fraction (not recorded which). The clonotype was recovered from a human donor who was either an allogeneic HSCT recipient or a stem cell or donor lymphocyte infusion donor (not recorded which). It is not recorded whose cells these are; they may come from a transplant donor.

At the DNA level, the sequence is TGTGCCAGCAGTTCAATAGCGGGGAGCTCCTACAATGAGCAGTTCTTC. Its translation reads: CASSSIAGSSYNEQFF. The chain couples TRBV27 to TRBJ2-1; 8 central bases correspond to TRBD2. V and J are trimmed by 4 bases and 0 bases, and the gene matches miss 5 bases of the junction. Via the germline V gene (reference sequence), CDR1 is MNHEY and CDR2 SMNVEV. From the cysteine through the phenylalanine, the CDR3 covers 16 amino acids. This entry keeps only the CDR3 DNA: 48 bases, framed from base 1.